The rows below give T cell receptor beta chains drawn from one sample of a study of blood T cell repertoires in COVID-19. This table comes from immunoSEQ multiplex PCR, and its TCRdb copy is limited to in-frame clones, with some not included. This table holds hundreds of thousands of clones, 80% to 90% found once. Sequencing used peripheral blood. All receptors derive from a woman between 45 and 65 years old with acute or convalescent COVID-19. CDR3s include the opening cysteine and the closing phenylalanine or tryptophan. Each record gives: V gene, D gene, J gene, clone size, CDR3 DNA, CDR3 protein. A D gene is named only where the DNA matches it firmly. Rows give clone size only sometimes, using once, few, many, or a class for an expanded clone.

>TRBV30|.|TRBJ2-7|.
TGTGCCTGGCAGGGGGGAGACCGATTCTACGAGCAGTACTTC
CAWQGGDRFYEQYF
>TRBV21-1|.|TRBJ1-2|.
TGTGCCAGCAGCAAATGGGTGGACAGGGGATACTATGGCTACACCTTC
CASSKWVDRGYYGYTF
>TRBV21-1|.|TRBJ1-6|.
TGTGCCAGCATTCTCGCGCCGGGGTTGAGTAATTCACCCCTCCACTTT
CASILAPGLSNSPLHF
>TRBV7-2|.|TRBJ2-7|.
TGTGCCAGCAGCTTACTGTTCGCACCCCCTCTCGAGGGAGAGTACGAGCAGTACTTC
CASSLLFAPPLEGEYEQYF
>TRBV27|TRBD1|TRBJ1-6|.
TGTGCCAGCAGTTTACCGCCAGGGGGCTCCTATAATTCACCCCTCCACTTT
CASSLPPGGSYNSPLHF
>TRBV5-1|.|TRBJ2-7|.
TGCGCCAGCAGCCAAGGGGGGGCCCCCGGACAGTACGAGCAGTACTTC
CASSQGGAPGQYEQYF
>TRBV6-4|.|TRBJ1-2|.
TGTGCCAGCAGTGACTCGTACCGGACTACTAACTATGGCTACACCTTC
CASSDSYRTTNYGYTF
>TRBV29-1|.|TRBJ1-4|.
TGCAGCGTTGAACTCCCTACTGAAAAACTGTTTTTT
CSVELPTEKLFF
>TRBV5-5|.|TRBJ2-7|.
TGTGCCAGCAACTGGGCTGACACCTACGAGCAGTACTTC
CASNWADTYEQYF
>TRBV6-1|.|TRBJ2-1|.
TGTGCCAGCAGTGATGTCAGGCTTGGGCACAATGAGCAGTTCTTC
CASSDVRLGHNEQFF
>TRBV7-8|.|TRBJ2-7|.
TGTGCCAGCAGCCCCCGAGAGAAGAACTCCTACGAGCAGTACTTC
CASSPREKNSYEQYF
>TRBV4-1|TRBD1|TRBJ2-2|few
TGCGCCAGCAGCCAAGATTCCCTCGACAGGGGTAGGAACACCGGGGAGCTGTTTTTT
CASSQDSLDRGRNTGELFF
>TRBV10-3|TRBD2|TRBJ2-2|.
TGTGCCATCAGTCCTAGCGGTCCGGACACCGGGGAGCTGTTTTTT
CAISPSGPDTGELFF
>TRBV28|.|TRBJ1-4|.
TGTGCCAGCAGTTTATACCTAACGCAGGGGACAACTAATGAAAAACTGTTTTTT
CASSLYLTQGTTNEKLFF
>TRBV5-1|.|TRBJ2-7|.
TGCGCCAGCAGCTTGGACGGCGGGGCTCCCTACGAGCAGTACTTC
CASSLDGGAPYEQYF
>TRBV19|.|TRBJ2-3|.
TGTGCCAGTACCGCTAAGTCAGGAGGGCCCGGAACGCAGTATTTT
CASTAKSGGPGTQYF
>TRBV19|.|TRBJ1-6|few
TGTGCCAGTCGGAATCAGGACTCCTATAATTCACCCCTCCACTTT
CASRNQDSYNSPLHF
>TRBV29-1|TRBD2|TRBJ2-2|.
TGCAGCGTCCGACTAGCTGCAACCGGGGAGCTGTTTTTT
CSVRLAATGELFF
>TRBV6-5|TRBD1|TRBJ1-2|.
TGTGCCAGCAGTAGACAGGGGGCTTCCTATGGCTACACCTTC
CASSRQGASYGYTF
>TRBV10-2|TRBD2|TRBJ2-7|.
TGCGCCAGCAGCACCGGGACTAGCGGGAGTAGTTGGTACTTC
CASSTGTSGSSWYF
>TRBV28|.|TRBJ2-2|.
TGTGCCAGCAGTTTCAACCCATCCCTAGCGCCGAACACCGGGGAGCTGTTTTTT
CASSFNPSLAPNTGELFF
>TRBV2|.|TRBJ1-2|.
TGTGCCAGCAGCGCCAACCCAGGGCCAGATGGCTACACCTTC
CASSANPGPDGYTF
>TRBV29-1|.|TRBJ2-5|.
TGCAGCGTTAGGGACTCCCTTTTGGAGACCCAGTACTTC
CSVRDSLLETQYF
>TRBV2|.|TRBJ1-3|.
TGTGCCAGCAGTGAGCTAGGAGCTGGAAACACCATATATTTT
CASSELGAGNTIYF
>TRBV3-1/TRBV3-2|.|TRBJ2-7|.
TGTGCCAGCAGCCAAGTATCCTACGAGCAGTACTTC
CASSQVSYEQYF
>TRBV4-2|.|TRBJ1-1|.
TGTGCCAGCAGCCAATTTACGGGTAACACTGAAGCTTTCTTT
CASSQFTGNTEAFF
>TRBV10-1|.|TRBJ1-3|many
TGCGCCAGCAGTGCAGACTTATCTGGAAACACCATATATTTT
CASSADLSGNTIYF
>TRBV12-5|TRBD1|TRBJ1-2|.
TGTGCTAGTGCCCCAGGACAGGGACGATATGGCTACACCTTC
CASAPGQGRYGYTF
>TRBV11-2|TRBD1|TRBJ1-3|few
TGTGCCAGCAGCATAAGACAGGGTGGACCTGGAAACACCATATATTTT
CASSIRQGGPGNTIYF
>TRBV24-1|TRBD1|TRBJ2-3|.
TGTGCCACCAGTGACTGGACAGGGGAACCCACAGATACGCAGTATTTT
CATSDWTGEPTDTQYF
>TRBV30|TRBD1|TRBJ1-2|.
TGTGCCTTCTTGACAGGGGGCTATGGCTACACCTTC
CAFLTGGYGYTF
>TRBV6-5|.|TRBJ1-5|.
TGTGCCAGCAGTCCGAGGGGGGGGAAAGGAGGGCCCCAGCATTTT
CASSPRGGKGGPQHF
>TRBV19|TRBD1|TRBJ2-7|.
TGTGCCAGTAGCCATGACAGGGGGACTGAGCAGTACTTC
CASSHDRGTEQYF